The rows below give T cell receptor beta chains drawn from one sample of a study of T cells in Graves' hyperthyroidism and ophthalmopathy. TCRdb fed the multiplex PCR reads into MiXCR, producing one record per CDR3 protein. The repertoire holds roughly 380,000 distinct CDR3 sequences, with approximately 15% as singletons. The specimen was blood. The receptors come from a man aged 30 to 45 with Graves' hyperthyroidism that later progressed to Graves' ophthalmopathy. The CDR3 runs from the conserved cysteine through the conserved F or W. The D gene is left open where the match is weak. A clone size is listed for some rows: how often the clone was seen (once, few, many), or a class if it is expanded.

CDR3nt | CDR3aa | v_gene | d_gene | abundance | j_gene
TGTGCCAGCAGCCCCATCTTTGGGACAGGGGTAAATGGCTACACCTTC | CASSPIFGTGVNGYTF | TRBV14 | TRBD1 | many | TRBJ1-2
TGTGCCAGCAGCACGCGGACTAGCGGGGGGGAAGAGACCCAGTACTTC | CASSTRTSGGEETQYF | TRBV7-9 | TRBD2 | many | TRBJ2-5
TGTGCCAGCAGCTTCCCCACAGGGTTGGGAGAGACCCAGTACTTC | CASSFPTGLGETQYF | TRBV5-6 | . | many | TRBJ2-5
TGCGCCAGCAGCACACTGGCGGGACCCTCCTACGAGCAGTACTTC | CASSTLAGPSYEQYF | TRBV4-2 | . | few | TRBJ2-7
TGCGCCAGCAGCTGGGGAGACTATGGCTACACCTTC | CASSWGDYGYTF | TRBV5-1 | . | many | TRBJ1-2
TGTGCCAGCAGCCTAACCGGGACAGGGGGAGGGGAGACCCAGTACTTC | CASSLTGTGGGETQYF | TRBV11-2 | TRBD1 | many | TRBJ2-5
TGTGCCAGCAGTTCCAGTCGGGATTACACCGGGGAGCTGTTTTTT | CASSSSRDYTGELFF | TRBV12-3/TRBV12-4 | . | many | TRBJ2-2
TGTGCGTCAACCTGGACGACAGGGGCCAACGTCCTGACTTTC | CASTWTTGANVLTF | TRBV27 | . | many | TRBJ2-6
TGCGCCAGCAGTGATGGACCGGGGACCACTGAAGCTTTCTTT | CASSDGPGTTEAFF | TRBV5-1 | . | many | TRBJ1-1
TGTGCCAGCAGTGGAGGTAGCGGGGCCGGAGAGACCCAGTACTTC | CASSGGSGAGETQYF | TRBV28 | TRBD2 | few | TRBJ2-5
TGCAGTACGACGGATAGCAATCAGCCCCAGCATTTT | CSTTDSNQPQHF | TRBV20-1 | . | . | TRBJ1-5
TGTGCCACCAGCAGGGCCCGGAGTACTAACTATGGCTACACCTTC | CATSRARSTNYGYTF | TRBV15 | . | many | TRBJ1-2
TGTGCCAGCAGCTTAGGATGGGGACAGCGTTTTAACTATGGCTACACCTTC | CASSLGWGQRFNYGYTF | TRBV7-9 | TRBD1 | . | TRBJ1-2
TGCGCCAGCAGCCAAGTGTGGGGCATATATCAGCCCCAGCATTTT | CASSQVWGIYQPQHF | TRBV4-1 | . | few | TRBJ1-5
TGTGCCAGCAGCACCCCAGAACTCGAACCGGGACAATTTCAAGAGACCCAGTACTTC | CASSTPELEPGQFQETQYF | TRBV11-3 | . | many | TRBJ2-5
TGCGCCAGCAGCCAAGAAAAACAGGGGGCTATTTATGAGCAGTTCTTC | CASSQEKQGAIYEQFF | TRBV4-1 | TRBD1 | . | TRBJ2-1
TGTGCCAGCAGTTTCGGGGACTACAATGAGCAGTTCTTC | CASSFGDYNEQFF | TRBV28 | . | many | TRBJ2-1
TGTGCCAGCAGCTTAGCGACAGGGTACCTTGCTGAGCTGTTTTTT | CASSLATGYLAELFF | TRBV7-9 | TRBD1 | . | TRBJ2-2
TGTGCCAGCAGCTTAGACGGCGGGACGTCAGAGACCCAGTACTTC | CASSLDGGTSETQYF | TRBV7-2 | . | many | TRBJ2-5
TGTGCCAGCAGTGAAGGGAACTCCCCCCAGCCCCAGCATTTT | CASSEGNSPQPQHF | TRBV2 | . | many | TRBJ1-5
TGTGCCACCAGCCAGGGGTTCGGGTCTGAAGCTTTCTTT | CATSQGFGSEAFF | TRBV24-1 | . | many | TRBJ1-1
TGCAGTGCCCCGCCCCCAGATAGCAATCAGCCCCAGCATTTT | CSAPPPDSNQPQHF | TRBV20-1 | . | . | TRBJ1-5
TGCAGTGCTAGAGATCGGGATAACTACGAGCAGTACTTC | CSARDRDNYEQYF | TRBV20-1 | . | many | TRBJ2-7
TGTGCCAGCAGTGCAGCGGGGAGGTCCTACGAGCAGTACTTC | CASSAAGRSYEQYF | TRBV6-1 | TRBD2 | . | TRBJ2-7
TGTGCCAGCAGCTTGCCGGGACATAGGGAATACGAGCAGTACTTC | CASSLPGHREYEQYF | TRBV11-2 | . | many | TRBJ2-7
TGTGCCAGCAGTTCCGGCACCCTTTATAATTCACCCCTCCACTTT | CASSSGTLYNSPLHF | TRBV28 | . | many | TRBJ1-6
TGTGCCAGCAGCCCCCGGGGGCGACCTAATGAAAAACTGTTTTTT | CASSPRGRPNEKLFF | TRBV13 | . | few | TRBJ1-4